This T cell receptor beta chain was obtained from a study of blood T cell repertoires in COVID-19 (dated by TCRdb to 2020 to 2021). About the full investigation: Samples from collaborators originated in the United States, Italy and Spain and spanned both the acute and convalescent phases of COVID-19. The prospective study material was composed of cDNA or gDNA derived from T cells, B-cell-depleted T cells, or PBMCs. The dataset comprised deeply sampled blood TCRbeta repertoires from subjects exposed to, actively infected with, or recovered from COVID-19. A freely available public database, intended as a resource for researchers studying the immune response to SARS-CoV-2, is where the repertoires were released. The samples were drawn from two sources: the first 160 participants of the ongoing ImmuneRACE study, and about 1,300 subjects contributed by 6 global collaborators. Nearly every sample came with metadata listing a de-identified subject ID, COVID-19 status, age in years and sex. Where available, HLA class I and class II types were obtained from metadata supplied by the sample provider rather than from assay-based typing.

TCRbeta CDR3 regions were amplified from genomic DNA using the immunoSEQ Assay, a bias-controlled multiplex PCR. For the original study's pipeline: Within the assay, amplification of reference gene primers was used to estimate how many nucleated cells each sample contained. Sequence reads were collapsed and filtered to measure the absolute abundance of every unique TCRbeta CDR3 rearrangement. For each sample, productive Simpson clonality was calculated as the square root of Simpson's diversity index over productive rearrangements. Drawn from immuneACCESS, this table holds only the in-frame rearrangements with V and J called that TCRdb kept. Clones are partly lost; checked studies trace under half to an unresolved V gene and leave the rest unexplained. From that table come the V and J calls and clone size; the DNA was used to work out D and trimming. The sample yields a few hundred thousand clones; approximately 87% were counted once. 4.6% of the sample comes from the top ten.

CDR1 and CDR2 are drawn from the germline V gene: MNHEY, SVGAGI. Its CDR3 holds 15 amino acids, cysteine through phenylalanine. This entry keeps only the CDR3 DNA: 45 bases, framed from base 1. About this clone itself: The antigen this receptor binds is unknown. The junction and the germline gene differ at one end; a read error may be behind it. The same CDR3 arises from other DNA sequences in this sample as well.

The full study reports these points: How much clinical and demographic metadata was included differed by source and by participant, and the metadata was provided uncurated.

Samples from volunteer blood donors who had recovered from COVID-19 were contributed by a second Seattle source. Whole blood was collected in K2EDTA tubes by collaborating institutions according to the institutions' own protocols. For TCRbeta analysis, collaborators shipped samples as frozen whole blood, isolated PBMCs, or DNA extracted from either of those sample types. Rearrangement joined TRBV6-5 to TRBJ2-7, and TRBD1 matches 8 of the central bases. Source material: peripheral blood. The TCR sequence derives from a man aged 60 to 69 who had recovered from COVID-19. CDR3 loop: CASTLGQGPRGEQYF. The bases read TGTGCCAGCACCCTAGGACAGGGTCCAAGAGGCGAGCAATACTTC.